This T cell receptor (beta chain) emerged from a study of T cell changes during pregnancy in multiple sclerosis. The assay was immunoSEQ multiplex PCR, and TCRdb's table has in-frame clones only and misses some. The sample has about 85,000 clones; roughly nine tenths are singletons. The length of the CDR3 is 14 residues. The trim removed 6 bases at V and 2 bases at J, leaving 5 bases unmatched. From germline, CDR1 is MNHNS and CDR2 SASEGT. The clonotype was recovered from a female donor with multiple sclerosis, enrolled in a pregnancy study. The J gene is TRBJ2-5, the V gene TRBV6-1, with 8 bases lining up with TRBD1. The starting material was peripheral blood, obtained in the first trimester of pregnancy. As DNA, the CDR3 is TGTGCCAGCAGCAGGGACAGGATTCAAGAGACCCAGTACTTC. It encodes CASSRDRIQETQYF.